This T cell receptor (beta chain) is from a study of cytomegalovirus exposure and HLA in healthy donors. This PCR relied on a set of 60 Vbeta primers and 13 Jbeta primers. Only in-frame clones appear in the TCRdb table, and some are missing; sequencing was by immunoSEQ multiplex PCR. Its clone listing holds over 100,000 clones. Of note for this clone: Its cognate antigen is unknown.

Findings of the study overall: Across donors, sequencing depth was assumed by presence/absence analyses to be roughly uniform.

Germline values: CDR1 MNHEY, CDR2 SVGAGI. The length of the CDR3 is 15 residues. The clonotype comes from a man aged 25 to 40 in good health and CMV-seronegative. The chain combines TRBV6-5 with TRBJ2-5; 9 bases align to TRBD1. The tail of the sequence fits TRBJ2-7 better, so the J call may be wrong. The sequenced material came from PBMCs. The CDR3 reads CASSQTGGGPYEQYF. In DNA, the CDR3 is TGTGCCAGCAGTCAAACAGGGGGCGGCCCATACGAGCAGTACTTC.